The 8 T cell receptor beta chains below all came from one sample that was sequenced in a study of identical twins. TCRdb passed the 5' RACE reads through MiXCR, listing each CDR3 protein once. The table has around 570,000 distinct CDR3 sequences, 9% to 10% seen once; the top ten hold more than 2.5%. Another study also made use of these data, one on yellow fever vaccine responses in identical twins.

The sample was PBMCs. All receptors derive from a woman aged 18-30 years in good health.

This clonotype came up a few times. The V and J genes are TRBV27 and TRBJ1-1; 7 nucleotides line up with TRBD1. V gave up 6 bases and J gave up 1 base; unmatched junction bases: 11. This CDR3 has 16 residues. Per germline, CDR1 MNHEY and CDR2 SMNVEV (reference sequence). The CDR3 DNA follows: TGTGCCAGCAGAAGACAGGGCGGTGGGGCGAACACTGAAGCTTTCTTT. Protein sequence: CASRRQGGGANTEAFF.

This clonotype was seen more than once but under ten times. The chain employs TRBV6-2 or TRBV6-3 and TRBJ2-7; 14 bases match TRBD2. The CDR3 covers 22 residues. Germline V gene sequence: CDR1 MNHEY, CDR2 SVGEGT. V dropped 5 bases and J dropped 2; count of bases not matched to a gene: 23. CDR3 sequence reads: CASSNLGQGVPGTSGRPYEQYF. The CDR3 nucleotides read TGTGCCAGCAGTAACTTGGGACAGGGAGTACCCGGGACTAGCGGGAGACCCTACGAGCAGTACTTC.

This clonotype appeared a few times. The V gene is TRBV7-9, the J gene TRBJ2-7; D is uncertain. CDR1 and CDR2 from the germline V gene are SEHNR and FQNEAQ (reference sequence). Trimming shortened V by 1 base and J by 3 bases, and 7 bases separated the two germline ends. The CDR3 consists of 13 residues. The CDR3 region is CASSLDPFYEQYF. The CDR3 DNA reads as TGTGCCAGCAGCTTAGACCCATTCTACGAGCAGTACTTC.

The chain carries TRBV6-5 and TRBJ2-3, with 14 bases lining up with TRBD2. The CDR3 totals 16 residues. V trimming: 4 bases; J trimming: 4 bases; junction bases outside the gene matches: 4. Germline CDR1 MNHEY, CDR2 SVGAGI. In DNA, the CDR3 is TGTGCCAGCAGTTCCGGGACTAGCGGGGGCTCAGATACGCAGTATTTT. It codes for CASSSGTSGGSDTQYF.

This clonotype appeared many times. This chain connects TRBV28 to TRBJ1-1, with 8 bases lining up with TRBD1. Losses at the gene ends were 5 bases for V and 4 bases for J; bases not matched to a gene: 9. CDR3 size: 15 residues. Germline CDR1 and CDR2: MDHEN and SYDVKM. The CDR3 is CASSLRTGSVTEAFF. DNA of the CDR3: TGTGCCAGCAGTCTCAGGACAGGGAGTGTCACTGAAGCTTTCTTT.

This clonotype occurred many times. This rearrangement joins TRBV12-3 or TRBV12-4 to TRBJ2-1, with D perhaps matching TRBD2 (5 bases). V was clipped by 5 bases and J by 4 bases, with 21 bases between them. The CDR3 loop spans 17 amino acids. CDR3 amino acids: CASSSTSSGRLYNEQFF. CDR3 sequence (DNA): TGTGCCAGCAGTAGTACCTCCAGTGGAAGACTATACAATGAGCAGTTCTTC.

In this sample, this clonotype turned up many times. The gene calls are TRBV11-2 and TRBJ2-1; D ambiguous. CDR1 and CDR2 (germline): SGHAT, FQNNGV. The CDR3 is 13 amino acids. V was cut by 1 base and J by 9 bases, with 10 bases left in between. The CDR3: CASSLGGYREQFF. The CDR3 bases are TGTGCCAGCAGCTTAGGAGGATACCGTGAGCAGTTCTTC. The full variable domain, with the rest looked up from reference TRBV11-2 and TRBJ2-1, is EAGVAQSPRYKIIEKRQSVAFWCNPISGHATLYWYQQILGQGPKLLIQFQNNGVVDDSQLPKDRFSAERLKGVDSTLKIQPAKLEDSAVYLCASSLGGYREQFFGPGTRLTVL.

This clonotype was recorded at least ten times. The chain is built from TRBV24-1 and TRBJ2-7; TRBD1 aligns across 10 bases. The CDR3 totals 16 residues. Germline V CDR1 and CDR2: KGHDR, SFDVKD. Trimming at V came to 0 bases and at J to 3 bases, leaving 4 bases not matched to a gene. CDR3 coding DNA: TGTGCCACCAGTGATTTGACCGGGACAGGGGACTACGAGCAGTACTTC. Translated, it gives CATSDLTGTGDYEQYF.